The T cell receptor (beta chain) described here comes from a study of blood T cell repertoires in COVID-19. Libraries were prepared by immunoSEQ multiplex PCR; TCRdb keeps only in-frame clonotypes and omits some of them. The sample has over 85,000 clones; about 88% are singletons. The receptor's source is a woman of 80 years or more with active COVID-19. Sequenced: peripheral blood.

In nucleotides, the CDR3 is TGTGCCAGCAGCGTCCTCAGCGGGAAGAACACCGGGGAGCTGTTTTTT. Amino acid sequence: CASSVLSGKNTGELFF. The chain combines TRBV9 with TRBJ2-2; 7 bases are shared with TRBD2. Germline loops: CDR1 SGDLS, CDR2 YYNGEE. CDR3 length: 16 amino acids. After removal of 2 bases from V and 1 base from J, the junction contained 5 bases not matched to a gene.